The T cell receptor (beta chain) under discussion was sequenced for a study of T cell repertoires in cytomegalovirus infection. Study background: The authors used CMV epitopes that were HLA-C-restricted (recently identified) and HLA-B-restricted (well studied).

The CDR3 sequence is 15 residues long. With V trimmed by 6 bases and J by 6 bases, 6 bases remained unmatched. Germline CDR1 SEHNR, CDR2 FQNEAQ (reference sequence). For this clonotype: As yet, its antigen is unknown.

TCRdb ran MiXCR on the reads and lists one entry per CDR3 protein. In the table there are about 340,000 distinct CDR3 sequences, almost 30% of which are singletons. The sequence derives from a human donor in good health (CMV status not recorded). Some clones in this sample may be carry-over from other donors' samples. Sequencing was performed on cultured PBMCs, taken from culture after CMV antigen stimulation. The genes are TRBV7-9 and TRBJ2-2, with TRBD2 matching over 11 bases. In DNA, the CDR3 is TGTGCCAGCAGAGAGACTAGCGGGACGGCCGGGGAGCTGTTTTTT. Amino acids: CASRETSGTAGELFF.